Listed here is a single T cell receptor beta chain. The antigen this receptor binds is unknown. Per-base qualities were not stored, and no clone one base away is much larger. Per the germline V gene (reference sequence), DFQATT is the CDR1 and SNEGSKA is the CDR2. V is pared back by 2 bases and J by 0 bases, with 11 bases lying between the germline termini. Including cysteine and phenylalanine, the CDR3 has 15 amino acids. Only the CDR3 region is kept as DNA, spanning 45 bases read in frame from base 1. The sample originates from a study of T-cell reconstitution after alpha-beta-depleted transplantation in children (dated by TCRdb to 2016 to 2018). About the study as a whole: Using TCR repertoire profiling, the study followed T-cell immune reconstitution in a quantitative way in children after TCRalphabeta/CD19-depleted allogeneic hematopoietic cell transplantation.

Libraries were built with PCR. The data were produced on an Illumina HiSeq 2500. Molecular barcoding was employed in the preparation of TCR libraries, with unique molecular identifiers being used to normalize TCRbeta repertoire quantification. Using fastp trimming at Q25 and MiXCR clonotype assembly, TCRdb reanalyzed the public sequencing data and kept in-frame beta chains. CDR3 protein sequences are deduplicated, and each keeps its most common genes and DNA. This sample comprises some 500,000 distinct CDR3 sequences, approximately 29% of them detected only once. 2% to 2.5% of the sample comes from the top ten.

Sequenced here: PBMCs from the stem cell graft donor, sampled from the stem cell graft. The rearrangement combines TRBV20-1 with TRBJ1-5; TRBD1 is perhaps the D gene, given 5 matching bases. The sequence was collected from a human donor who donated a stem cell graft to a child with aplastic anemia. The nucleotides read TGCAGTGCTAGATTGAAAGGGGCTAGCAATCAGCCCCAGCATTTT. Its translation is CSARLKGASNQPQHF.